Following are 20 T cell receptor beta chains from one sample sequenced in a study of shared clonotypes between healthy human individuals. Produced via immunoSEQ multiplex PCR; TCRdb's table is partial and in-frame only. Found here are 2,500,000 or so clones, roughly 93% of them singletons; the top ten hold about 0.39%. The sequenced material came from naive CD4+ T cells from PBMCs. Sample subset: CD45RA+ positively selected. All receptors derive from a man aged 18-30 years in good health. Some clones in this sample may be carry-over from other donors' samples.

The chain joins TRBV5-1 to TRBJ1-4; D is unresolved. Germline CDR1 is SGHRS and CDR2 is YFSETQ. This CDR3 has 16 residues. The ends were cut back, 1 base at V and 5 bases at J, with 15 bases in the middle. Here the CDR3 reads CASSLSGSRKNEKLFF. The DNA for the CDR3 is TGCGCCAGCAGCTTGAGCGGGTCCAGGAAGAATGAAAAACTGTTTTTT.

DNA for the CDR3: TGTGCCAGCAGCCAAAGGACAGGGCGGACTAGCGGGTTCTACGAGCAGTACTTC. Its translation: CASSQRTGRTSGFYEQYF. This sequence joins TRBV14 and TRBJ2-7; 11 bases fit TRBD2. The CDR3 is 18 amino acids. The germline V gene encodes CDR1 SGHDN and CDR2 FVKESK. V was pared by 2 bases and J by 3 bases, with 12 bases of the junction left unmatched. Full variable domain (remainder filled in from reference TRBV14 and TRBJ2-7): EAGVTQFPSHSVIEKGQTVTLRCDPISGHDNLYWYRRVMGKEIKFLLHFVKESKQDESGMPNNRFLAERTGGTYSTLKVQPAELEDSGVYFCASSQRTGRTSGFYEQYFGPGTRLTVT.

The gene calls are TRBV30 and TRBJ2-7; D is possibly TRBD1 (6 bases). This CDR3 is 13 amino acids long. CDR1 and CDR2 from the germline V gene are GTSNPN and SVGIG (reference sequence). The V end was cut by 2 bases, the J end by 2 bases, with 10 bases between. DNA for the CDR3: TGTGCCTGGAGTAAGACAGGTCCCTACGAGCAGTACTTC. It translates to CAWSKTGPYEQYF. Full variable domain (rest looked up from reference TRBV30 and TRBJ2-7): SQTIHQWPATLVQPVGSPLSLECTVEGTSNPNLYWYRQAAGRGLQLLFYSVGIGQISSEVPQNLSASRPQDRQFILSSKKLLLSDSGFYLCAWSKTGPYEQYFGPGTRLTVT.

The rearrangement uses TRBV6-5 and TRBJ1-2; D is unclear. From germline, CDR1 is MNHEY and CDR2 SVGAGI. CDR3 length equals 15 residues. V was shortened by 7 bases and J by 3 bases, with 18 bases between the two germline ends. The DNA for the CDR3 is TGTGCCAGCACTACCTTCCGAGGCAATTACTATGGCTACACCTTC. Protein: CASTTFRGNYYGYTF.

This chain joins TRBV7-3 and TRBJ2-2; a possible D gene is TRBD2 (6 bases). Germline V gene sequence: CDR1 SGHTA, CDR2 FQGTGA. V gave up 5 bases and J gave up 7 bases, with 11 bases separating them. The CDR3 is 13 residues long. The CDR3: CASSPSSVGELFF. The CDR3 bases are TGTGCCAGCAGCCCTTCTAGCGTCGGGGAGCTGTTTTTT.

The chain combines TRBV27 with TRBJ2-5, with D perhaps assigned TRBD1 or TRBD2 (5 bases each). The CDR3 runs 15 residues. Germline CDR1 is MNHEY and CDR2 is SMNVEV (reference sequence). With 1 base removed from V and 7 bases from J, the gap between germline ends came to 16 bases. The CDR3 loop is CASSLFWDPMGTQYF. The CDR3 DNA follows: TGTGCCAGCAGTTTATTCTGGGACCCCATGGGGACCCAGTACTTC.

The chain has TRBV4-1 and TRBJ1-2; possibly TRBD1 for D (6 bases). This CDR3 contains 14 residues. The germline V and J ends were trimmed by 0 bases and 4 bases, with 9 bases remaining between them. Germline CDR1 and CDR2: MGHRA and YSYEKL. CDR3 sequence: CASSQEFRGYGYTF. The DNA of the CDR3 is TGCGCCAGCAGCCAAGAATTCAGGGGCTATGGCTACACCTTC.

The rearrangement links TRBV30 to TRBJ1-1; D gene unclear. V lost 5 bases and J lost 6, with 16 bases in between. The CDR3 totals 13 residues. Germline V gives CDR1 GTSNPN, CDR2 SVGIG (reference sequence). The CDR3 DNA reads TGTGCCTGGGAACCCCCCTCCCAGGCTGAAGCTTTCTTT. It codes for CAWEPPSQAEAFF.

The gene calls are TRBV7-2 and TRBJ1-5, with a weak D call TRBD1 (6 bases). CDR1 and CDR2 from the germline V gene are SGHTA and FQGNSA. Trimming cost V 0 bases and J 0 bases, with 15 bases left between them. The CDR3 totals 18 residues. The CDR3 nucleotides read TGTGCCAGCAGCTTAGCGGGGACACCTTCCTATAGCAATCAGCCCCAGCATTTT. It encodes CASSLAGTPSYSNQPQHF.

This clone was seen only a few times. The same CDR3 also results from other DNA sequences found in this sample. The rearrangement uses TRBV30 and TRBJ1-2; no reliable D call. The V end was cut by 3 bases, the J end by 7 bases, with 9 bases between. Germline CDR1 GTSNPN, CDR2 SVGIG (reference sequence). CDR3 length equals 11 residues. As DNA, the CDR3 is TGTGCCTGGAGCCCCGGGAGTGGCTACACCTTC. This sequence encodes CAWSPGSGYTF.

This chain joins TRBV18 and TRBJ2-2, with D unclear. Trimming stripped 3 bases from V and 1 base from J, with 12 bases between. Germline V CDR1 and CDR2: KGHSH, LQKENI. This CDR3 comprises 16 residues. CDR3: CASSPVQPKNTGELFF. Written as DNA, the CDR3 is TGTGCCAGCTCACCGGTCCAACCAAAGAACACCGGGGAGCTGTTTTTT.

Only one count was recorded for this clone. This chain uses TRBV5-1 with TRBJ1-1; TRBD1 matches at 10 bases. The length of the CDR3 is 15 residues. The V segment lost 2 bases and the J segment 1 base; nucleotides outside the gene matches: 2. CDR1 SGHRS and CDR2 YFSETQ come from the germline V gene. The CDR3 coding sequence is TGCGCCAGCAGCTTTCGGACAGGGGGGAACACTGAAGCTTTCTTT. Translation gives CASSFRTGGNTEAFF.

DNA of the CDR3: TGTGCCAGCAGCCCAGGGACTACAAACACCGGGGAGCTGTTTTTT. Translating gives CASSPGTTNTGELFF. This rearrangement joins TRBV7-3 to TRBJ2-2; 7 nucleotides match TRBD2. V lost 5 bases to trimming and J lost 2 bases; unmatched junction nucleotides: 5. CDR1 and CDR2 (germline): SGHTA, FQGTGA. This CDR3 has 15 amino acids. Looking up the rest from reference TRBV7-3 and TRBJ2-2 gives the full variable domain: GAGVSQTPSNKVTEKGKYVELRCDPISGHTALYWYRQSLGQGPEFLIYFQGTGAADDSGLPNDRFFAVRPEGSVSTLKIQRTERGDSAVYLCASSPGTTNTGELFFGEGSRLTVL.

The CDR3 DNA reads TGTGCCAGCAGCTGGGACAGACCATGGGGAGAGACCCAGTACTTC. It specifies CASSWDRPWGETQYF. J is TRBJ2-5 and V is TRBV11-1; 7 nucleotides align to TRBD1. The CDR3 totals 15 residues. Looked up from germline, CDR1 is SGHAT and CDR2 is FQDESV (reference sequence). J was trimmed by 4 bases and V by 4 bases; bases with no gene match: 9.

This rearrangement joins TRBV7-2 to TRBJ2-1; 10 positions match TRBD2. The CDR3 totals 15 residues. The junction had 4 bases not matched to a gene; V was cut back by 1 base and J by 7 bases. Per the germline V gene, CDR1 is SGHTA and CDR2 is FQGNSA. CDR3 loop: CASSLVAGGVNEQFF. CDR3 coding DNA: TGTGCCAGCAGCTTAGTAGCGGGAGGTGTGAATGAGCAGTTCTTC. Based on the CDR3 plus reference TRBV7-2 and TRBJ2-1, the full variable domain is GAGVSQSPSNKVTEKGKDVELRCDPISGHTALYWYRQSLGQGLEFLIYFQGNSAPDKSGLPSDRFSAERTGGSVSTLTIQRTQQEDSAVYLCASSLVAGGVNEQFFGPGTRLTVL.

The V call is TRBV5-8, the J call TRBJ2-5; D gene ambiguous. CDR1 is SGHTS and CDR2 is YDEGEE in the germline V gene. V was clipped by 4 bases and J by 5 bases, with 12 bases between them. The length of the CDR3 is 13 residues. CDR3 in DNA: TGTGCCAGCAGCCCCCTCATCGTCGAGACCCAGTACTTC. It specifies CASSPLIVETQYF.

The chain has TRBV5-4 and TRBJ2-2; possible D gene TRBD1, 5 bases. CDR3 length: 16 residues. Trimming took 0 bases from V and 7 from J, leaving 16 bases between them. Per the germline V gene, CDR1 is SGHNT and CDR2 is YYREEE (reference sequence). CDR3 loop: CASSLESGMIGGELFF. The DNA for the CDR3 is TGTGCCAGCAGCTTGGAGTCAGGGATGATCGGCGGGGAGCTGTTTTTT. Using reference TRBV5-4 and TRBJ2-2 for the parts outside the CDR3, the full variable domain is ETGVTQSPTHLIKTRGQQVTLRCSSQSGHNTVSWYQQALGQGPQFIFQYYREEENGRGNFPPRFSGLQFPNYSSELNVNALELDDSALYLCASSLESGMIGGELFFGEGSRLTVL.

The rearrangement links TRBV28 to TRBJ2-2; tentative D call: TRBD1 (6 bases). The CDR3 runs to 16 residues. Germline V gene data show CDR1 as MDHEN and CDR2 as SYDVKM. Deletions cut 4 bases from V and 4 bases from J, with 16 bases between. DNA for the CDR3: TGTGCCAGCAGTTCCCCCGGGACACTCCTCACCGGGGAGCTGTTTTTT. Its protein product is CASSSPGTLLTGELFF.

This sequence joins TRBV28 and TRBJ1-2, with D possibly TRBD1 on 5 matching bases. This CDR3 region has 13 residues. Trimming removed 2 bases from V and 9 bases from J, with 13 bases in between. Germline V gene data show CDR1 as MDHEN and CDR2 as SYDVKM. The CDR3 protein is CASSLVPGTSYTF. In nucleotides, the CDR3 is TGTGCCAGCAGTTTAGTTCCCGGGACCAGCTACACCTTC.

The CDR3 sequence: CASSSPGNQPQHF. DNA of the CDR3: TGTGCCAGCAGTTCCCCTGGCAATCAGCCCCAGCATTTT. The chain couples TRBV28 to TRBJ1-5; no clear D. Trimming cost V 4 bases and J 2 bases, with 6 bases left between them. Germline V gene lookup returns CDR1 MDHEN and CDR2 SYDVKM. The CDR3 consists of 13 residues.